Each of the 8 T cell receptor beta chains below was sequenced from the same sample in a study of T cells after yellow fever vaccination. TCRdb called the 5' RACE reads again in MiXCR, with one record for every CDR3 protein. The sample lists about 73,000 distinct CDR3 sequences; just under 8% were seen once. The material was CD8+ T cells sorted from PBMCs, obtained on the day of the yellow fever booster vaccination. The receptors come from a man younger than 45 who received the YFV17D yellow fever vaccine.

This sequence joins TRBV28 and TRBJ2-7, with 15 nucleotides matching TRBD2. V trimming: 3 bases; J trimming: 0 bases; junction bases outside the gene matches: 6. The CDR3 totals 18 residues. Germline lookup yields CDR1 MDHEN and CDR2 SYDVKM. CDR3 in amino acids: CASSFLGLAGGPSYEQYF. CDR3 sequence (DNA): TGTGCCAGCAGTTTCTTGGGACTAGCGGGGGGCCCCTCCTACGAGCAGTACTTC.

This clonotype was detected many times. The rearrangement links TRBV29-1 to TRBJ2-3; the match to TRBD1 covers 8 bases. Looked up from germline, CDR1 is SQVTM and CDR2 is ANQGSEA. This CDR3 is built from 13 residues. Trimming at V came to 4 bases and at J to 6 bases, leaving 6 bases not matched to a gene. The CDR3 protein is CSVGQGLSDTQYF. CDR3 nucleotide sequence: TGCAGCGTTGGACAGGGGCTTTCCGATACGCAGTATTTT.

The sample holds a few counts of this clonotype. V and J are TRBV28 and TRBJ2-1; 7 bases match TRBD2. Per the germline V gene, CDR1 is MDHEN and CDR2 is SYDVKM. The ends lost 8 bases at V and 9 bases at J; junction bases unmatched: 10. CDR3 length equals 13 residues. DNA for the CDR3: TGTGCCAGCGGGCCAGCGGGGCCCTTTGAGCAGTTCTTC. This sequence encodes CASGPAGPFEQFF.

The V and J genes are TRBV19 and TRBJ2-7; TRBD1 is a possible D gene (6 bases). Germline V gene sequence: CDR1 LNHDA, CDR2 SQIVND (reference sequence). There are 14 residues in the CDR3. Trimming removed 6 bases from V and 4 bases from J, with 16 bases in between. Here the CDR3 reads CASSAPGQMYEQYF. The CDR3 region has the DNA TGTGCCAGTAGCGCACCGGGACAAATGTACGAGCAGTACTTC.

This clonotype was counted ten times or more. The chain combines TRBV24-1 with TRBJ2-3; TRBD1 or TRBD2 may be the D gene (5 bases each). CDR1 is KGHDR, CDR2 SFDVKD, per germline. The CDR3 spans 13 residues. V shed 5 bases and J shed 5 bases, with 10 bases lying between them. CDR3 region: CATSVGGGDTQYF. CDR3 in DNA: TGTGCCACCAGTGTGGGTGGGGGAGATACGCAGTATTTT.

This sequence joins TRBV5-1 and TRBJ2-1, with D possibly TRBD1 on 5 matching bases. The V end lost 0 bases, the J end lost 0 bases, and 22 bases lay between the germline ends. This CDR3 comprises 20 residues. CDR1 is SGHRS, CDR2 YFSETQ, per germline. The CDR3 DNA sequence: TGCGCCAGCAGCTTGGATGCCAGGGTGGATGGCGACGTCTCCTACAATGAGCAGTTCTTC. Its protein is CASSLDARVDGDVSYNEQFF.

This clonotype has more than one count but fewer than ten. The CDR3 is CASSEMRWGTDTQYF. The CDR3 DNA reads TGTGCCAGCAGCGAAATGAGGTGGGGCACAGATACGCAGTATTTT. V usage is TRBV7-2 and J usage is TRBJ2-3; unclear D gene. The CDR3 is 15 residues long. V lost 5 bases to trimming and J lost 1 base, with 13 bases between them. Germline V lookup: CDR1 SGHTA, CDR2 FQGNSA. The complete variable domain, with remaining parts taken from reference TRBV7-2 and TRBJ2-3, reads GAGVSQSPSNKVTEKGKDVELRCDPISGHTALYWYRQSLGQGLEFLIYFQGNSAPDKSGLPSDRFSAERTGGSVSTLTIQRTQQEDSAVYLCASSEMRWGTDTQYFGPGTRLTVL.

This clonotype was seen at least ten times. The rearrangement links TRBV6-5 to TRBJ1-2; TRBD1 aligns across 7 bases. Germline V gene sequence: CDR1 MNHEY, CDR2 SVGAGI. This CDR3 contains 14 residues. J gave up 7 bases and V 9 bases, and 14 bases lay outside the gene matches. The CDR3 sequence is CASRVGQAGGGYTF. Written as DNA, the CDR3 is TGTGCCAGTCGCGTTGGACAGGCGGGCGGTGGCTACACCTTC.